This T cell receptor (beta chain) was sequenced for a study of T cell clonality in common variable immunodeficiency. Reduced serum IgG, IgA and/or IgM plus specific antibody deficiency defined CVID. This clone occurred a few times. Its antigen is unidentified. Control and CVID samples contributed equal amounts of genomic DNA. Assay used: immunoSEQ multiplex PCR; TCRdb lists only in-frame clones, some missing. This sample has 32,000 or so clones, each found more than once. Study outcomes and limitations: CVID subjects showed higher TCRbeta clonality than healthy controls. Common variable immunodeficiency TCR beta sequences reportedly had fewer deletions and N-nucleotide insertions.

This TCR came from a human donor with common variable immunodeficiency. Specimen: peripheral blood mononuclear cells.

CDR3 DNA (partial): TGTGCCAGCTCACCATCGGGACAGGGCTTCAATAATTCACCC. Translating gives CASSPSGQGFNNSP. The whole CDR3 region reads CASSPSGQGFNNSPLHF. The chain carries TRBV18 and TRBJ1-6, with 9 bases identical to TRBD1. With the read ending 3 residues before the CDR3 end, the germline J gene is used to fill in that end. V lost 2 bases and J lost 5; bases outside the gene matches: 7. The germline V gene has CDR1 KGHSH and CDR2 LQKENI. The CDR3 has 17 amino acids.